A single sample gave rise to the 4 T cell receptor beta chains below, sequenced in a study of cytomegalovirus exposure and HLA in healthy donors. The primer mix had 60 Vbeta and 13 Jbeta primers. TCRdb's copy holds only in-frame clones and misses some; the assay was immunoSEQ multiplex PCR. The repertoire consists of 90,000 or so clones, with roughly four fifths occurring once and the leading ten covering approximately 3%. Material for sequencing was PBMCs. The receptors here all came from a young man in good health and CMV-seropositive.

The chain recombines TRBV6-6 with TRBJ1-3, with 9 bases aligning to TRBD1. The V gene end was trimmed by 6 bases and the J gene end by 4 bases; junction bases not matched to a gene: 10. Germline-derived CDR1 and CDR2 are MNHNY and SVGAGI (reference sequence). The CDR3 runs 16 residues. The DNA for the CDR3 is TGTGCCAGCAGCCGCCTCGGACAGGGGCACGGAAACACCATATATTTT. Protein product: CASSRLGQGHGNTIYF.

The chain is built from TRBV7-9 and TRBJ2-1; no clear D. The CDR3 covers 15 residues. V was cut by 5 bases and J by 1 base, with 12 bases left in between. Per the germline V gene, CDR1 is SEHNR and CDR2 is FQNEAQ (reference sequence). The CDR3 sequence: CASSPGVSSYNEQFF. CDR3 nucleotides: TGTGCCAGCAGCCCCGGAGTTAGTTCCTACAATGAGCAGTTCTTC.

The chain is built from TRBV11-2 and TRBJ2-7; 8 positions match TRBD1. V shed 6 bases, J shed 2 bases, and the junction held 12 bases outside the gene matches. Per the germline V gene, CDR1 is SGHAT and CDR2 is FQNNGV. The CDR3 consists of 16 residues. The CDR3 DNA follows: TGTGCCAGCAGTCCTATTCGCCGGGACAGGCCCTACGAGCAGTACTTC. Its protein product is CASSPIRRDRPYEQYF.

This clone came up a few times. V and J are TRBV10-3 and TRBJ2-2; maybe TRBD2 (6 bases). The CDR3 sequence is 14 residues long. Trimming removed 3 bases from V and 2 bases from J, with 7 bases in between. The germline gives CDR1 ENHRY, CDR2 SYGVKD. CDR3 in DNA: TGTGCCATCAGTGAACTAGCCAACACCGGGGAGCTGTTTTTT. Its protein is CAISELANTGELFF.